These 21 T cell receptor beta chains came from one sample sequenced in a study of T cell changes during pregnancy in multiple sclerosis. Sequenced by immunoSEQ multiplex PCR; TCRdb stores in-frame clones only, minus some. The sample includes about 27,000 clones, almost 90% of them seen just once. The source was CD8+ T cells from peripheral blood mononuclear cells, collected in the second trimester of pregnancy. Receptors were obtained from a female donor with multiple sclerosis, enrolled in a pregnancy study.

This clone showed up just a few times. The chain links TRBV2 to TRBJ2-3; 14 bases agree with TRBD2. The length of the CDR3 is 17 residues. With 6 bases clipped from V and 6 bases from J, the junction kept 11 bases outside the gene matches. Germline V CDR1 and CDR2: SNHLY, FYNNEI. CDR3 sequence reads: CASRMTSGGALADTQYF. DNA of the CDR3: TGTGCCAGCAGAATGACTAGCGGGGGGGCCTTGGCGGATACGCAGTATTTT.

V and J are TRBV7-9 and TRBJ2-2, with a weak D call TRBD2 (6 bases). The CDR3 length is 14 residues. Per germline, CDR1 SEHNR and CDR2 FQNEAQ (reference sequence). The ends were cut back, 2 bases at V and 4 bases at J, with 8 bases in the middle. The chain's CDR3 is CASSLSSGTGELFF. CDR3 bases: TGTGCCAGCAGCTTAAGTAGCGGCACCGGGGAGCTGTTTTTT. Using reference TRBV7-9 and TRBJ2-2 for the parts outside the CDR3, the full variable domain is DTGVSQNPRHKITKRGQNVTFRCDPISEHNRLYWYRQTLGQGPEFLTYFQNEAQLEKSRLLSDRFSAERPKGSFSTLEIQRTEQGDSAMYLCASSLSSGTGELFFGEGSRLTVL.

This rearrangement joins TRBV27 to TRBJ2-5, with D possibly TRBD1 on 6 matching bases. CDR1 and CDR2 (germline): MNHEY, SMNVEV (reference sequence). Trimming took 4 bases from V and 5 from J, leaving 23 bases between them. The CDR3 is made up of 17 amino acids. The CDR3 region is CASSSLGPGAWSETQYF. Written as DNA, the CDR3 is TGTGCCAGCAGTTCTTTGGGCCCAGGGGCCTGGAGTGAGACCCAGTACTTC.

The chain is built from TRBV10-3 and TRBJ1-4; tentatively, D is TRBD1 (6 bases). The ends were cut back, 4 bases at V and 3 bases at J, with 9 bases in the middle. The CDR3 totals 14 residues. The germline V gene has CDR1 ENHRY and CDR2 SYGVKD. The CDR3 loop is CAISGDTSNEKLFF. The DNA for the CDR3 is TGTGCCATCAGTGGGGACACATCTAATGAAAAACTGTTTTTT.

This clone came up a few times. This chain uses TRBV28 with TRBJ2-7; 10 bases align to TRBD1. The germline V gene has CDR1 MDHEN and CDR2 SYDVKM. The CDR3 consists of 15 residues. Unmatched junction bases numbered 11, after V lost 8 bases and J lost 4 bases. CDR3 sequence: CASAYETGGGYEQYF. CDR3 nucleotides: TGTGCCAGCGCCTACGAGACAGGGGGCGGATACGAGCAGTACTTC.

The CDR3 DNA reads TGCGCCAGCACCCTCACAGGGCGGGGGGGGGATGAAGCTTTCTTT. Translation: CASTLTGRGGDEAFF. The genes are TRBV5-1 and TRBJ1-1; tentatively, D is TRBD1 (6 bases). The germline V gene has CDR1 SGHRS and CDR2 YFSETQ. CDR3 length equals 15 residues. Between the trimmed V and J ends, which lost 6 bases and 7 bases, there was a span of 22 bases.

V usage is TRBV7-6 and J usage is TRBJ1-6; TRBD1 is a possible D gene (6 bases). The CDR3 is 18 amino acids. Looked up from germline, CDR1 is SGHVS and CDR2 is FNYEAQ. The germline V and J ends were trimmed by 1 base and 0 bases, with 13 bases remaining between them. CDR3 amino acids: CASSLELADSSYNSPLHF. CDR3 bases: TGTGCCAGCAGCTTAGAACTGGCGGACAGCTCCTATAATTCACCCCTCCACTTT.

V usage is TRBV10-1 and J usage is TRBJ2-7; TRBD1 matches 7 bases. The germline CDR1 and CDR2 sequences are WNHNN and SYGVQD (reference sequence). Trimming cost V 6 bases and J 0 bases; bases outside gene matches: 5. This CDR3 has 14 amino acids. CDR3: CASSRDSLSYEQYF. CDR3 nucleotides: TGCGCCAGCAGCCGGGACAGCCTCTCCTACGAGCAGTACTTC.

This rearrangement joins TRBV7-6 to TRBJ1-4; 7 bases are a match to TRBD1. Per the germline V gene, CDR1 is SGHVS and CDR2 is FNYEAQ. The CDR3 extends over 15 amino acids. V lost 1 base and J lost 11; bases outside the gene matches: 10. CDR3 amino acids: CASSLDGQASRKLFF. CDR3 coding DNA: TGTGCCAGCAGCTTAGACGGACAGGCGAGCCGGAAACTGTTTTTT. The variable domain in full, with the rest retrieved from reference TRBV7-6 and TRBJ1-4, is GAGVSQSPRYKVTKRGQDVALRCDPISGHVSLYWYRQALGQGPEFLTYFNYEAQQDKSGLPNDRFSAERPEGSISTLTIQRTEQRDSAMYRCASSLDGQASRKLFFGSGTQLSVL.

The DNA for the CDR3 is TGCGCCAGCAGCTTAGGACCCAGCGGGGGGACCACCGGGGAGCTGTTTTTT. It is translated as CASSLGPSGGTTGELFF. This chain links TRBV5-1 with TRBJ2-2; 9 positions agree with TRBD2. V lost 2 bases to trimming and J lost 4 bases; unmatched junction nucleotides: 9. The CDR3 runs 17 residues. Per germline, CDR1 SGHRS and CDR2 YFSETQ.

This clone was counted only a few times. V is TRBV6-1 and J is TRBJ1-6; the match to TRBD1 covers 7 bases. The germline V gene encodes CDR1 MNHNS and CDR2 SASEGT. V gave up 1 base and J gave up 7 bases; unmatched junction bases: 7. The CDR3 is made up of 16 amino acids. CDR3: CASSEVEGAGNSPLHF. For the CDR3, the DNA is TGTGCCAGCAGTGAAGTAGAGGGGGCGGGGAATTCACCCCTCCACTTT.

The V and J genes are TRBV4-3 and TRBJ2-1; 7 bases match TRBD2. Germline-derived CDR1 and CDR2 are LGHNA and YSLEER. The CDR3 covers 17 residues. The V segment lost 0 bases and the J segment 6 bases; nucleotides outside the gene matches: 11. CDR3 region: CASSQDIGRGTFNEQFF. The CDR3 region has the DNA TGCGCCAGCAGCCAAGATATCGGGCGGGGGACGTTCAATGAGCAGTTCTTC.

V usage is TRBV7-2 and J usage is TRBJ1-1, with D possibly being TRBD1 (5 bases). Germline V gene lookup returns CDR1 SGHTA and CDR2 FQGNSA. The CDR3 has 12 amino acids. Trimming shortened V by 7 bases and J by 4 bases, and 10 bases separated the two germline ends. CDR3: CASTSGGTEAFF. CDR3 DNA sequence: TGTGCCAGCACCAGCGGGGGCACTGAAGCTTTCTTT.

V gene TRBV19 combines with J gene TRBJ1-1; D unclear. Germline values: CDR1 LNHDA, CDR2 SQIVND (reference sequence). Trimming pared 6 bases from V and 1 base from J, leaving 9 bases between. This CDR3 is built from 13 residues. For the CDR3, the DNA is TGTGCCAGTAGGGAGGGCGCGAACACTGAAGCTTTCTTT. Translated, it gives CASREGANTEAFF. Filled out from reference TRBV19 and TRBJ1-1, the complete variable domain reads DGGITQSPKYLFRKEGQNVTLSCEQNLNHDAMYWYRQDPGQGLRLIYYSQIVNDFQKGDIAEGYSVSREKKESFPLTVTSAQKNPTAFYLCASREGANTEAFFGQGTRLTVV.

The V and J genes are TRBV5-6 and TRBJ2-3, with 7 bases fitting TRBD2. The V segment lost 1 base and the J segment 0 bases; nucleotides outside the gene matches: 5. Germline-derived CDR1 and CDR2 are SGHDT and YYEEEE. CDR3 size: 16 residues. The CDR3 DNA is TGTGCCAGCAGCTTGAAACTAGCGACTAGCACAGATACGCAGTATTTT. Encoded protein: CASSLKLATSTDTQYF.

Only a few counts were recorded for this clone. The chain employs TRBV4-3 and TRBJ1-4; 8 bases match TRBD1. Germline values: CDR1 LGHNA, CDR2 YSLEER. The CDR3 is 16 residues long. The V gene end was trimmed by 1 base and the J gene end by 6 bases; junction bases not matched to a gene: 7. The CDR3 nucleotides read TGCGCCAGCAGCCAAGCCACCGGGACAGGAGATGAAAAACTGTTTTTT. As protein: CASSQATGTGDEKLFF.

The rearrangement uses TRBV6-1 and TRBJ1-3; TRBD1 aligns across 8 bases. The germline gives CDR1 MNHNS, CDR2 SASEGT. J was trimmed by 8 bases and V by 6 bases; bases with no gene match: 3. This CDR3 has 12 amino acids. The CDR3 DNA reads as TGTGCCAGCAGCGACAGGGGATACACCATATATTTT. Protein sequence: CASSDRGYTIYF.

The chain is built from TRBV7-2 and TRBJ1-2; the D gene is possibly TRBD1 (5 bases). The CDR3 consists of 14 residues. Trimming cost V 0 bases and J 6 bases, with 11 bases left between them. CDR1 and CDR2 (germline): SGHTA, FQGNSA. CDR3 protein: CASSLAGPLNGYTF. The CDR3 coding sequence is TGTGCCAGCAGCTTAGCGGGGCCTCTCAATGGCTACACCTTC.

The chain has TRBV7-9 and TRBJ1-5; TRBD1 might be the D (5 bases). Germline assignment: CDR1 SEHNR and CDR2 FQNEAQ (reference sequence). The CDR3 is 15 amino acids. The V end was cut by 2 bases, the J end by 4 bases, with 12 bases between. CDR3 residues: CASSLIGGLNQPQHF. Written as DNA, the CDR3 is TGTGCCAGCAGCTTAATCGGGGGTCTTAATCAGCCCCAGCATTTT.

In this sample, this clone turned up once. The genes are TRBV30 and TRBJ2-1, with 8 bases aligning to TRBD1. V gave up 3 bases and J gave up 2 bases; unmatched junction bases: 6. In germline, CDR1 is GTSNPN, CDR2 SVGIG (reference sequence). The CDR3 totals 15 residues. CDR3 DNA sequence: TGTGCCTGGAGCCCCCGGGACAGGACCTACAATGAGCAGTTCTTC. This codes for CAWSPRDRTYNEQFF.

The chain combines TRBV7-9 with TRBJ2-7; maybe TRBD1 (6 bases). The germline V and J ends were trimmed by 5 bases and 2 bases, with 7 bases remaining between them. CDR3 length: 12 amino acids. Germline CDR1 reads SEHNR; CDR2 reads FQNEAQ (reference sequence). The CDR3 sequence is CASSPGAYEQYF. In DNA form, the CDR3 reads TGTGCCAGCAGCCCAGGGGCCTACGAGCAGTACTTC.